A single T cell receptor beta chain is shown here with its context. The antigen remains undetermined. Via MiXCR, TCRdb re-called the 5' RACE reads, giving one row per CDR3 protein. The table shows 200,000 to 250,000 distinct CDR3 sequences, with under 30% occurring only once. This sample is part of a study of CD8 T cells in ankylosing spondylitis. Whole-study results and caveats: Characteristic of ankylosing spondylitis blood, it appeared, was a TCR beta motif comprising roughly 8 highly homologous variants.

The V and J ends lost 6 bases and 0 bases respectively, with 9 bases between them. CDR1 and CDR2 (germline): MNHEY, SMNVEV (reference sequence). This CDR3 comprises 14 residues. The sample was blood, either unsorted or a sorted T cell fraction (not recorded which). The rearrangement joins TRBV27 to TRBJ1-5; a possible D gene is TRBD1 (5 bases). The clonotype was recovered from a male donor with ankylosing spondylitis or in good health (not recorded which). The CDR3 sequence: CASSRDGSNQPQHF. In DNA, the CDR3 is TGTGCCAGCAGCAGGGACGGTAGCAATCAGCCCCAGCATTTT.